The T cell receptor (beta chain) under discussion was sequenced for a study of T-cell reconstitution after alpha-beta-depleted transplantation in children. Unique molecular identifiers featured in how the TCRbeta library was prepared. TCRdb passed the PCR reads through MiXCR, listing each CDR3 protein once. This repertoire shows around 490,000 distinct CDR3 sequences, 10% to 12% found once; its top ten account for around 15%. The sample consisted of PBMCs, mostly from graft donor cells, taken 180 days after TCRalphabeta/CD19-depleted stem cell transplant. The TCR was taken from a female patient aged 2-15 years who had a stem cell transplant for aplastic anemia, so the T cells may come from the graft donor.

The CDR3 nucleotides read TGTGCCAGCAGCCAAGGCGGGACAGGGGGATCCTACGAGCAGTACGTC. Translation gives CASSQGGTGGSYEQYV. The rearrangement uses TRBV3-1 and TRBJ2-7; 11 nucleotides align to TRBD1. Germline assignment: CDR1 LGHDT and CDR2 YNNKEL (reference sequence). Trimming took 1 base from V and 1 from J; bases not matched to a gene: 3. The CDR3 consists of 16 residues.